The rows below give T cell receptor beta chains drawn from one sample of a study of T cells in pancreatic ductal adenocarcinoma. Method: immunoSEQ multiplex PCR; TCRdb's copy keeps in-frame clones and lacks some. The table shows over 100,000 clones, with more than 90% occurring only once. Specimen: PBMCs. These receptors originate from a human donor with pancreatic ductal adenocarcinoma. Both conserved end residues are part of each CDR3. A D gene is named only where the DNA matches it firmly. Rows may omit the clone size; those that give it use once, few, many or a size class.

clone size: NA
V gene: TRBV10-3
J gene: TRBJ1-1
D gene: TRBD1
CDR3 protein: CAISESGQGSVGEAFF
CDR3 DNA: TGTGCCATCAGTGAGTCGGGACAGGGGTCGGTAGGTGAAGCTTTCTTT

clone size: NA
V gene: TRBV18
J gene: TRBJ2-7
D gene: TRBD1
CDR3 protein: CASSPPGQGTYEQYF
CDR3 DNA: TGTGCCAGCTCACCACCCGGACAGGGAACCTACGAGCAGTACTTC

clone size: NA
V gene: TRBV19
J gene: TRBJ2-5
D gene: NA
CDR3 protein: CASSHNRGETQYF
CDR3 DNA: TGTGCCAGTAGTCACAATCGGGGGGAGACCCAGTACTTC

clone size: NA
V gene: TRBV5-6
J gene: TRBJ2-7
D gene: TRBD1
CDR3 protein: CASSSGPSGQGNLEQYF
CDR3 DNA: TGTGCCAGCAGCTCTGGTCCTTCGGGACAGGGGAATCTCGAGCAGTACTTC

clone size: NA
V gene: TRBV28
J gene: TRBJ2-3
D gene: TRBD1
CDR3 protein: CASSRQGYSTDTQYF
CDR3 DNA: TGTGCCAGCAGCCGACAGGGATATAGCACAGATACGCAGTATTTT

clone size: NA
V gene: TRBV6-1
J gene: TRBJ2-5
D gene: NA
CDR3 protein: CASSRPSETQYF
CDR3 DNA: TGTGCCAGCTCGAGGCCTTCCGAGACCCAGTACTTC

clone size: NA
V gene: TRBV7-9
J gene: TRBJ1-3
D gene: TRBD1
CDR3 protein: CASSARQGAFGNTIYF
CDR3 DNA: TGTGCCAGCAGCGCGCGACAGGGGGCGTTTGGAAACACCATATATTTT

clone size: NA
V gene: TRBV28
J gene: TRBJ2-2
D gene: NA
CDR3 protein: CASSSDSRGTGELFF
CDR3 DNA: TGTGCCAGCAGTTCAGACTCCCGGGGCACCGGGGAGCTGTTTTTT

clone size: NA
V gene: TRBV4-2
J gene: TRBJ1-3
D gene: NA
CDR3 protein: CASSQPSLRPNTIYF
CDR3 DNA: TGTGCCAGCAGTCAACCCTCCCTCAGGCCAAACACCATATATTTT

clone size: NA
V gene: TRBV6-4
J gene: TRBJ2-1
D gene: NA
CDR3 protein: CASSVIGGTSYNEQFF
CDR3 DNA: TGTGCCAGCAGTGTTATAGGCGGAACCTCCTACAATGAGCAGTTCTTC

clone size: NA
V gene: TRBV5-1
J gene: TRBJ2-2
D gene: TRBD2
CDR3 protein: CASRLAGVSAGELFF
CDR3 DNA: TGCGCCAGCAGGCTAGCGGGAGTTTCGGCCGGGGAGCTGTTTTTT

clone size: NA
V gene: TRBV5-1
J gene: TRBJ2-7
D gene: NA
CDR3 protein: CASSLGQVVEQYF
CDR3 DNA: TGCGCCAGCAGCTTGGGACAGGTCGTCGAGCAGTACTTC

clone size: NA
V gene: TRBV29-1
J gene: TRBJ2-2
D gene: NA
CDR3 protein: CSARRGSETGELFF
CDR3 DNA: TGCAGCGCTCGACGGGGGAGCGAAACCGGGGAGCTGTTTTTT

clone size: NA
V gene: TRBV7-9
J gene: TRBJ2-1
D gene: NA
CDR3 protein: CASRNSNEQFF
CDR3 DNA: TGTGCCAGCAGGAACTCCAATGAGCAGTTCTTC

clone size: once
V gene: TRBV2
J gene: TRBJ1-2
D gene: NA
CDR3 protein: CASTQGRNGYTF
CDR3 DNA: TGTGCCAGCACTCAGGGGCGCAATGGCTACACCTTC

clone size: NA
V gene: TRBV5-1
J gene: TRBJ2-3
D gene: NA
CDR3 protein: CASSRSDTQYF
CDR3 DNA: TGCGCCAGCAGCCGTTCAGATACGCAGTATTTT

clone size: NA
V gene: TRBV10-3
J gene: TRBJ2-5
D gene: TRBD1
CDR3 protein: CAISEFGQGRTETQYF
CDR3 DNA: TGTGCCATCAGTGAGTTCGGACAGGGGAGAACGGAGACCCAGTACTTC

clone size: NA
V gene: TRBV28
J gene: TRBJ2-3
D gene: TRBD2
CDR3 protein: CASSPGLAGADTQYF
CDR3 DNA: TGTGCCAGCAGCCCGGGACTAGCGGGTGCAGATACGCAGTATTTT

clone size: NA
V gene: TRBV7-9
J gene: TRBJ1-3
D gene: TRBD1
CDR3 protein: CASSRGTGHSGNTIYF
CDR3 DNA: TGTGCCAGCAGCCGAGGGACAGGGCACTCTGGAAACACCATATATTTT

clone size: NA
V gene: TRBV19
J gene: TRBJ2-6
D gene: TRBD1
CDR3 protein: CASSIPTGAGANVLTF
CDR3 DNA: TGTGCCAGTAGTATCCCGACAGGGGCTGGGGCCAACGTCCTGACTTTC

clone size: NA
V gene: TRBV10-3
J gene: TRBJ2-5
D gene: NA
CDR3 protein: CAIRGEAGETQYF
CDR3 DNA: TGTGCCATCAGGGGTGAGGCAGGGGAGACCCAGTACTTC

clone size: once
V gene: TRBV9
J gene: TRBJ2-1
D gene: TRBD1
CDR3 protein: CASSAQTGGVDEQFF
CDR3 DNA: TGTGCCAGCAGCGCCCAGACAGGGGGAGTGGATGAGCAGTTCTTC

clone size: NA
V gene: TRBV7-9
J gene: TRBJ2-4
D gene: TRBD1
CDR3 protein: CASSSSGQGNIQYF
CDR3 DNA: TGTGCCAGCAGCTCCTCGGGACAGGGAAACATTCAGTACTTC

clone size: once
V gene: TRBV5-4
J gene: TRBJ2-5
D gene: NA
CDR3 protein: CASSSGGTQYF
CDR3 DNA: TGTGCCAGCAGCTCTGGAGGGACCCAGTACTTC

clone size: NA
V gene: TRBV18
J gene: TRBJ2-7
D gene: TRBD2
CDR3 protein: CASSPRLAGTYEQYF
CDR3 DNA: TGTGCCAGCTCACCTCGACTAGCGGGAACCTACGAGCAGTACTTC

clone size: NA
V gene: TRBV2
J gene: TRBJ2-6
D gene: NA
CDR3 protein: CASSTRAGANVLTF
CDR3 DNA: TGTGCCAGCAGCACGCGAGCCGGGGCCAACGTCCTGACTTTC

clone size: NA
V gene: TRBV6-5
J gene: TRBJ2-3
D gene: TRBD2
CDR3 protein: CASSLGLAGSTDTQYF
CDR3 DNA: TGTGCCAGCAGTTTGGGACTAGCGGGGAGCACAGATACGCAGTATTTT

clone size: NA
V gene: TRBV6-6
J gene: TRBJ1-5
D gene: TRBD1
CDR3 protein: CASSLRQGGVQPQHF
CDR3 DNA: TGTGCCAGCAGTTTGCGACAGGGAGGTGTTCAGCCCCAGCATTTT

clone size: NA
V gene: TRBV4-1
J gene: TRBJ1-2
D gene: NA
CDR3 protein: CASSQITGGYTF
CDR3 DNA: TGCGCCAGCAGCCAAATAACAGGTGGCTACACCTTC

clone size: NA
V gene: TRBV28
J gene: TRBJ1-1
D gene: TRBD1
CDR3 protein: CASSQGADEEAFF
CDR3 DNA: TGTGCCAGCAGTCAGGGGGCAGATGAGGAAGCTTTCTTT